This TCR beta chain comes out of a study of T cell clonotyping in hematopoietic cell transplantation. Overall study context: Pretransplant recipient samples were taken after cytoreduction. Study conclusions and caveats: Without cell sorting, CD4 versus CD8 contributions remain unresolved. Recipient TCR diversity dropped after transplant; expanded clonotypes rose from day 30 to 180.

Germline CDR1 is LNHDA and CDR2 is SQIVND (reference sequence). The CDR3 consists of 14 residues. V lost 9 bases, J lost 4 bases, and 19 bases lay in between. Time point given: recipient sample about 28 days before transplant, after cytoreduction. Concerning this clone itself: The antigen is unknown.

Profiling relied on immunoSEQ multiplex PCR, and the TCRdb table lists in-frame clones only, not all of them. Altogether about 11,000 clones are present, about 92% being singletons, with the ten largest covering about 13%. The sample was peripheral blood mononuclear cells, taken before stem cell transplant. The chain employs TRBV19 and TRBJ2-7, with D possibly matching TRBD1 (6 bases). The sequence was obtained from a woman between 40 and 50 years old with acute myeloid leukemia. Some clones in this sample may be carry-over from other donors' samples. The CDR3 loop reads CASESEYRAYEQYF. The DNA for the CDR3 is TGTGCCAGCGAATCCGAATACAGGGCTTACGAGCAGTACTTC. Using reference TRBV19 and TRBJ2-7 for the parts outside the CDR3, the full variable domain is DGGITQSPKYLFRKEGQNVTLSCEQNLNHDAMYWYRQDPGQGLRLIYYSQIVNDFQKGDIAEGYSVSREKKESFPLTVTSAQKNPTAFYLCASESEYRAYEQYFGPGTRLTVT.